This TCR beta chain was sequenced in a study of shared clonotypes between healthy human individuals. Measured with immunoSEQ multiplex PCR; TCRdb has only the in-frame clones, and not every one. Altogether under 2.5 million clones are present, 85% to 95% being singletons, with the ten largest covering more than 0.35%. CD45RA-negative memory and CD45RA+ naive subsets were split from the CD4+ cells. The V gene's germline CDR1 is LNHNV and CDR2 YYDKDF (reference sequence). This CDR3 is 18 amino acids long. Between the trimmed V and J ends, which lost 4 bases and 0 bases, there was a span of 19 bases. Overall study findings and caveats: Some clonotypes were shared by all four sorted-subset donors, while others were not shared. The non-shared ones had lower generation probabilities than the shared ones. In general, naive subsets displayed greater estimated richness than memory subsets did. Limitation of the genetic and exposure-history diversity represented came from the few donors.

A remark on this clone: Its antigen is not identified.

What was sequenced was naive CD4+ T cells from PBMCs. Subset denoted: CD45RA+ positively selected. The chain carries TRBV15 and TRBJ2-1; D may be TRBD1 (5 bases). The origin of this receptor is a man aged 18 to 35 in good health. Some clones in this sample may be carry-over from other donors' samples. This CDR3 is CATSNGPGWKSSYNEQFF. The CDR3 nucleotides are TGTGCCACCAGCAACGGCCCAGGGTGGAAGAGCTCCTACAATGAGCAGTTCTTC.